This note documents a single T cell receptor (beta chain) sequence. The antigen remains undetermined. Germline values: CDR1 SGHKS, CDR2 YYEKEE (reference sequence). The germline V and J ends were trimmed by 3 bases and 6 bases, with 7 bases remaining between them. The CDR3 runs to 11 residues. This record belongs to a study of shared clonotypes between healthy human individuals. Sequencing used immunoSEQ multiplex PCR; TCRdb keeps in-frame clones, though not all of them. The sample lists 2 million to 2.5 million clones; 85% to 95% were seen once. Study results and limitations: Across a handful of donors, naive CD4 shared 5% to 6%, naive CD8 about 3.2%, memory CD4 more than 2%, memory CD8 approximately 0.4%. On the whole, naive subsets had larger estimated richness than memory subsets had.

Sequencing input: naive CD4+ T cells from PBMCs. Subset denoted: CD45RA+ positively selected. The sequence was obtained from a man aged 18 to 35 in good health. Some clones in this sample may be carry-over from other donors' samples. The genes are TRBV5-5 and TRBJ2-7; D not resolved. The CDR3 is CASSYGREQYF. The CDR3 DNA is TGTGCCAGCAGCTATGGGCGCGAGCAGTACTTC.